A selection of T cell receptor beta chains follows, all from one sample in a study of post-analysis software for immune sequencing data. TCRdb passed the PCR reads through MiXCR, listing each CDR3 protein once. Of 650,000 to 850,000 distinct CDR3 sequences in the sample, around 50% were seen once. Sequencing was done on a sample of blood. The receptors shown here come from a girl between 5 and 17 years old with multiple sclerosis. Both conserved end residues are part of each CDR3. A D gene is named only where the DNA matches it firmly. A clone size is listed for some rows: how often the clone was seen (once, few, many), or a class if it is expanded.

V: TRBV5-1
size: -
J: TRBJ2-5
D: TRBD2
CDR3: CASSLLGLASRSQETQYF
DNA: TGCGCCAGCAGCTTGCTGGGACTAGCGAGTAGGAGTCAAGAGACCCAGTACTTC

V: TRBV5-4
size: few
J: TRBJ1-2
D: -
CDR3: CASSFDSIYGYTF
DNA: TGTGCCAGCAGCTTCGACAGTATCTATGGCTACACCTTC

V: TRBV7-2
size: -
J: TRBJ2-1
D: -
CDR3: CASSFWSGASYNEQFF
DNA: TGTGCCAGCAGCTTCTGGTCCGGGGCCTCCTACAATGAGCAGTTCTTC

V: TRBV6-2/TRBV6-3
size: -
J: TRBJ2-7
D: TRBD2
CDR3: CASSYSGLAGQLHEQYF
DNA: TGTGCCAGCAGTTACTCCGGCCTAGCGGGACAACTCCACGAGCAGTACTTC

V: TRBV24-1
size: -
J: TRBJ2-5
D: -
CDR3: CATSDIVGTQYF
DNA: TGTGCCACCAGTGATATTGTGGGGACCCAGTACTTC

V: TRBV12-3/TRBV12-4
size: -
J: TRBJ2-7
D: TRBD1
CDR3: CASSRPGGFHEQYF
DNA: TGTGCCAGCAGCCGCCCAGGGGGCTTCCACGAGCAGTACTTC

V: TRBV28
size: few
J: TRBJ1-6
D: TRBD1
CDR3: CASSLGTGDSPLHF
DNA: TGTGCCAGCAGTTTAGGGACAGGGGATTCACCCCTCCACTTT

V: TRBV20-1
size: -
J: TRBJ2-3
D: -
CDR3: CSASPVESSTDTQYF
DNA: TGCAGTGCTAGCCCCGTTGAGAGTTCCACAGATACGCAGTATTTT

V: TRBV6-1
size: -
J: TRBJ1-2
D: -
CDR3: CASSEVQSYGYTF
DNA: TGTGCCAGCAGTGAAGTCCAGTCCTATGGCTACACCTTC

V: TRBV6-6
size: -
J: TRBJ1-2
D: -
CDR3: CASSYSHRTANYGYTF
DNA: TGTGCCAGCAGTTACTCGCACCGCACTGCTAACTATGGCTACACCTTC

V: TRBV3-1
size: -
J: TRBJ2-7
D: -
CDR3: CASSQETRVGYEQYF
DNA: TGTGCCAGCAGCCAAGAGACCCGGGTCGGATACGAGCAGTACTTC

V: TRBV29-1
size: -
J: TRBJ2-1
D: -
CDR3: CSVEERNNEQFF
DNA: TGCAGCGTTGAAGAGCGAAACAATGAGCAGTTCTTC

V: TRBV5-6
size: few
J: TRBJ2-1
D: -
CDR3: CASSPSERGPSYNEQFF
DNA: TGTGCCAGCAGCCCCAGCGAACGGGGGCCCTCCTACAATGAGCAGTTCTTC

V: TRBV7-3
size: -
J: TRBJ2-3
D: -
CDR3: CASSLNAASTDTQYF
DNA: TGTGCCAGCAGCTTAAATGCAGCTAGCACAGATACGCAGTATTTT

V: TRBV20-1
size: -
J: TRBJ2-1
D: TRBD1
CDR3: CSANHQGQGTYNEQLF
DNA: TGCAGTGCCAATCACCAGGGACAGGGAACCTACAATGAGCAGTTATTC

V: TRBV7-3
size: -
J: TRBJ2-1
D: -
CDR3: CASSLTVRTDKQNEQFF
DNA: TGTGCCAGCAGCTTAACGGTGCGGACCGATAAACAGAATGAGCAGTTCTTC

V: TRBV6-5
size: few
J: TRBJ2-5
D: TRBD2
CDR3: CASSGSLAGGETQYF
DNA: TGTGCCAGCAGTGGAAGCCTAGCGGGAGGAGAGACCCAGTACTTC

V: TRBV10-3
size: once
J: TRBJ2-7
D: -
CDR3: CAISAGDSNSYEQYF
DNA: TGTGCCATCAGTGCGGGGGACAGCAACTCCTACGAGCAGTACTTC

V: TRBV7-2
size: -
J: TRBJ2-7
D: -
CDR3: CASSLDWIYEQYF
DNA: TGTGCCAGCAGCTTAGATTGGATCTACGAGCAGTACTTC

V: TRBV4-1
size: -
J: TRBJ2-7
D: TRBD1
CDR3: CASSQDGLPGQGAHEQYF
DNA: TGCGCCAGCAGCCAAGATGGACTACCGGGACAGGGTGCCCACGAGCAGTACTTC

V: TRBV14
size: -
J: TRBJ2-1
D: -
CDR3: CASSHLGEQFF
DNA: TGTGCCAGCAGCCACCTGGGTGAGCAGTTCTTC

V: TRBV12-3/TRBV12-4
size: few
J: TRBJ2-5
D: -
CDR3: CASSFSERTQYF
DNA: TGTGCCAGCAGTTTCTCGGAAAGGACCCAGTACTTC

V: TRBV6-2/TRBV6-3
size: -
J: TRBJ2-6
D: TRBD2
CDR3: CATCGGLSSGANVLTF
DNA: TGTGCCACCTGCGGGGGGCTGAGCTCTGGGGCCAACGTCCTGACTTTC

V: TRBV5-1
size: -
J: TRBJ2-5
D: TRBD2
CDR3: CASSSQTSGHNSQETQYF
DNA: TGCGCCAGCAGCTCGCAGACTAGCGGACACAACTCCCAAGAGACCCAGTACTTC

V: TRBV4-1
size: few
J: TRBJ1-2
D: -
CDR3: CASSQESFDSYGYTF
DNA: TGCGCCAGCAGCCAAGAGAGTTTTGATAGCTATGGCTACACCTTC